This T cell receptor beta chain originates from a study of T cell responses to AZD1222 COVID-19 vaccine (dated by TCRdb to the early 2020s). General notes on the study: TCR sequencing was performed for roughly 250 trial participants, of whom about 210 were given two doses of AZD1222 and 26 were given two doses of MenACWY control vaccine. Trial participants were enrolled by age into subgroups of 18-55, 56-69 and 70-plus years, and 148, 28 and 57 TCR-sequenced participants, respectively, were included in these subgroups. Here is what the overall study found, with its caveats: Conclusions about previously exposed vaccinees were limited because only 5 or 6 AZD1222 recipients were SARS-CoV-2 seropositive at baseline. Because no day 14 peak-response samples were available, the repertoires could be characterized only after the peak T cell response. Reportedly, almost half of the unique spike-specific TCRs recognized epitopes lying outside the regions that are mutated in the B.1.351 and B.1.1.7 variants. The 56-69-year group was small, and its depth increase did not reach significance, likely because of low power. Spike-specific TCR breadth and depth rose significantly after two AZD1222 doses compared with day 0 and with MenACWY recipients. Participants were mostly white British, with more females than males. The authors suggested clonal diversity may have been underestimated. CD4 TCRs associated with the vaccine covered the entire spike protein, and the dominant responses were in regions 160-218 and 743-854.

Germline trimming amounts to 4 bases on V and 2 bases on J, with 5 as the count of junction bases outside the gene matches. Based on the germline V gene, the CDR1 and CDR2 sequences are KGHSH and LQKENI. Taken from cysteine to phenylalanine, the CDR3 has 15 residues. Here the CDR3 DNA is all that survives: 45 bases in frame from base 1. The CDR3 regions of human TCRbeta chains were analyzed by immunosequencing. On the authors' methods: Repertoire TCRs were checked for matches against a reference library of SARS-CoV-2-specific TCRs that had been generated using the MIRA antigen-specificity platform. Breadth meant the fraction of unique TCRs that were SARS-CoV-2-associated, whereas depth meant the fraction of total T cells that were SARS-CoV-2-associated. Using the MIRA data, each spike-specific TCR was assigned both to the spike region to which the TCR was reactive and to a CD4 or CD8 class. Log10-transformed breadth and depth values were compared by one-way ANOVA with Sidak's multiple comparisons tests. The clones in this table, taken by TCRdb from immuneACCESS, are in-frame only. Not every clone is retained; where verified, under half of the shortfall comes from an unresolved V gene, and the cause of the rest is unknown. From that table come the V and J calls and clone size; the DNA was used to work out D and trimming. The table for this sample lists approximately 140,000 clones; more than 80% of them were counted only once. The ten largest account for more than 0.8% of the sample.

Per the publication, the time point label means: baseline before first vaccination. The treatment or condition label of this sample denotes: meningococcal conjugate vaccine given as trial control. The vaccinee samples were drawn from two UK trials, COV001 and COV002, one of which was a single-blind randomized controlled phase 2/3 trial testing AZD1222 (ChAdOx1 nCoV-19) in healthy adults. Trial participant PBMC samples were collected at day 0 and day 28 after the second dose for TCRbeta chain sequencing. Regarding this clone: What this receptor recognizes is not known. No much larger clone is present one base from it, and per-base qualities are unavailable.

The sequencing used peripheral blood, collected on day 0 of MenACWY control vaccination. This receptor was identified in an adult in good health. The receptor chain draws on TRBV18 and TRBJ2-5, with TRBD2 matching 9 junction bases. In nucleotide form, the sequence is TGTGCCAGCTCACAAACTAGCGGGTGGCAAGAGACCCAGTACTTC. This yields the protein CASSQTSGWQETQYF.